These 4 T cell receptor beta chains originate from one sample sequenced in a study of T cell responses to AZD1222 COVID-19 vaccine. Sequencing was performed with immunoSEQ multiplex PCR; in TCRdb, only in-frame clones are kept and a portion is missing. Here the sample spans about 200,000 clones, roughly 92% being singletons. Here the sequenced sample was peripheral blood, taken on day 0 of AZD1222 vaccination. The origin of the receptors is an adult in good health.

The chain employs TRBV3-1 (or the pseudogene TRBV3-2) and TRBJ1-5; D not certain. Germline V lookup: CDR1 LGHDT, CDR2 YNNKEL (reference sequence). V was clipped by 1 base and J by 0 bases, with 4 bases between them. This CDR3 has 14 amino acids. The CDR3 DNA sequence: TGTGCCAGCAGCCAAGGGGATAGCAATCAGCCCCAGCATTTT. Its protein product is CASSQGDSNQPQHF.

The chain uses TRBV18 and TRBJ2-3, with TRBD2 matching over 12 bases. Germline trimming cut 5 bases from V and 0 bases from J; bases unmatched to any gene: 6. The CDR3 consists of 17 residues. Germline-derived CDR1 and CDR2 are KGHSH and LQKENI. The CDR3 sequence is CASSGLAGQSSTDTQYF. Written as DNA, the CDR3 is TGTGCCAGCTCAGGACTAGCGGGGCAGTCTAGCACAGATACGCAGTATTTT.

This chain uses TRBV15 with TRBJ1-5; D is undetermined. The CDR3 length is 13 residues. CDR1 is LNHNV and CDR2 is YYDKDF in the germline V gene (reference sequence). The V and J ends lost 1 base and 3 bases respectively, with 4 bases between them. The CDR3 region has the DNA TGTGCCACCAGCAGAGTTGTCAATCAGCCCCAGCATTTT. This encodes CATSRVVNQPQHF.

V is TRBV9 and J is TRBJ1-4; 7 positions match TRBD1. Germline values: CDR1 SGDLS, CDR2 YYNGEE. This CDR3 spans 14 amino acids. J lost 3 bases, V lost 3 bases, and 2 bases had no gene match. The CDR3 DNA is TGTGCCAGCAGCGGACAGGGTCCTAATGAAAAACTGTTTTTT. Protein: CASSGQGPNEKLFF.